This T cell receptor beta chain was captured by sequencing in a study of blood T cell repertoires in COVID-19. Study details: Collection of acute and convalescent COVID-19 samples took place in the United States, Italy and Spain. PBMCs, B-cell-depleted T cells, or T cells provided the cDNA or gDNA that made up the material.

About this clone: Germline and junction disagree at one end, which may indicate a read error.

Per the study methods: Reference gene primers were amplified, and this amplification served to estimate nucleated cell counts. TCRdb's table, derived via immunoSEQ multiplex PCR, lists solely in-frame clones and lacks some. V and J calls and clone size come straight from that table; D and trimming were deduced from the DNA. This sample yields roughly 120,000 clones, of which around 85% are seen a single time; more than 5% belongs to the top ten. The Seattle patients joined while their infection was active and were tracked longitudinally afterward. The sample was peripheral blood. This sequence was found in a woman in her fifties or sixties with COVID-19, enrolled during active disease.

This chain's CDR3 is CASSPRLNTDTQYF. The CDR3 DNA follows: TGTGCTAGCAGCCCGAGACTAAACACAGATACGCAGTATTTT. The chain is built from TRBV7-7 and TRBJ2-3; perhaps TRBD2 as D (5 bases). Per germline, CDR1 SSHAT and CDR2 FNYEAQ (reference sequence). This CDR3 spans 14 amino acids.